These 29 T cell receptor beta chains originate from one sample sequenced in a study of cytotoxic CD8 clonotypes in ibrutinib-treated CLL. Profiled with immunoSEQ multiplex PCR; TCRdb holds only in-frame clones, not every one. The sample lists roughly 220,000 clones, roughly three quarters occurring once. This specimen was PBMCs, taken after 12 months of ibrutinib treatment. The receptors stem from a human donor with chronic lymphocytic leukemia.

This chain uses TRBV5-4 with TRBJ2-3; D perhaps matches TRBD2 (7 bases). The V and J ends lost 5 bases and 6 bases respectively, with 16 bases between them. The CDR3 has 14 amino acids. Germline values: CDR1 SGHNT, CDR2 YYREEE (reference sequence). The CDR3 bases are TGTGCCAGCAGAACGAGGGGGGGTTCCGATACGCAGTATTTT. Amino acids: CASRTRGGSDTQYF. Looking up the rest from reference TRBV5-4 and TRBJ2-3 gives the full variable domain: ETGVTQSPTHLIKTRGQQVTLRCSSQSGHNTVSWYQQALGQGPQFIFQYYREEENGRGNFPPRFSGLQFPNYSSELNVNALELDDSALYLCASRTRGGSDTQYFGPGTRLTVL.

The chain links TRBV28 to TRBJ2-3; D possibly corresponds to TRBD2 (6 bases). The CDR3 is 16 amino acids. The germline V gene has CDR1 MDHEN and CDR2 SYDVKM. V was shortened by 3 bases and J by 3 bases, with 16 bases between the two germline ends. DNA for the CDR3: TGTGCCAGCAGTTTCGGGCAGGGACGGGGGACAGATACGCAGTATTTT. Translating it yields CASSFGQGRGTDTQYF.

This chain uses TRBV5-1 with TRBJ1-6; TRBD1 matches at 8 bases. Germline-derived CDR1 and CDR2 are SGHRS and YFSETQ. The trim removed 4 bases at V and 7 bases at J, leaving 10 bases unmatched. The CDR3 consists of 16 residues. CDR3 bases: TGCGCCAGCAGCGCGAACCCAGGGGGCTGGAATTCACCCCTCCACTTT. This gives the protein CASSANPGGWNSPLHF.

The chain joins TRBV2 to TRBJ2-2; D gene unclear. Germline V CDR1 and CDR2: SNHLY, FYNNEI. The CDR3 has 14 amino acids. V was trimmed by 4 bases and J by 2 bases, leaving 8 bases between them. DNA for the CDR3: TGTGCCAGCAGTGCGACGGAAAACACCGGGGAGCTGTTTTTT. Its translation: CASSATENTGELFF.

The chain joins TRBV9 to TRBJ2-1, with 8 positions matching TRBD1. The ends lost 4 bases at V and 3 bases at J; junction bases unmatched: 9. In germline, CDR1 is SGDLS, CDR2 YYNGEE. There are 16 residues in the CDR3. In nucleotides, the CDR3 is TGTGCCAGCAGCCTGACAGGGGACAGCAACTACAATGAGCAGTTCTTC. Translation: CASSLTGDSNYNEQFF.

The CDR3 bases are TGCACCAGCAGCCAACCTGGGACTAGCGGGAGCTGGGAGACCCAGTACTTC. It codes for CTSSQPGTSGSWETQYF. This chain links TRBV1 with TRBJ2-5; the table's D call, TRBD2, has no DNA check behind it. TRBV1 is an annotated pseudogene. The CDR3 extends over 17 amino acids.

This clone was found a few times. DNA of the CDR3: TGCGCCAGCAGCTTGGGGGACAGCTTTAATGAAAAACTGTTTTTT. Amino acids: CASSLGDSFNEKLFF. This rearrangement joins TRBV5-1 to TRBJ1-4; 7 bases align to TRBD1. The CDR3 runs to 15 residues. J lost 4 bases, V lost 0 bases, and 3 bases had no gene match. In germline, CDR1 is SGHRS, CDR2 YFSETQ.

The chain employs TRBV11-3 and TRBJ2-3; D gene uncertain. Trimming stripped 1 base from V and 3 bases from J, with 2 bases between. Germline values: CDR1 SGHNT, CDR2 YENEEA. The CDR3 is made up of 12 amino acids. This CDR3 reads CASSLATDTQYF. CDR3 in DNA: TGTGCCAGCAGCTTAGCTACAGATACGCAGTATTTT.

The chain joins TRBV6-5 to TRBJ1-2, with D unresolved. Trimming took 0 bases from V and 4 from J, leaving 12 bases between them. This CDR3 region has 15 residues. Germline V gene data show CDR1 as MNHEY and CDR2 as SVGAGI. The CDR3 protein is CASSYSRLDFYGYTF. The DNA of the CDR3 is TGTGCCAGCAGTTACTCGAGACTCGACTTCTATGGCTACACCTTC.

This clone was counted between two and nine times. The chain uses TRBV7-8 and TRBJ1-5; the match to TRBD1 covers 7 bases. The CDR3 consists of 15 residues. Trimming took 5 bases from V and 5 from J; bases not matched to a gene: 9. The germline V gene encodes CDR1 SGHVS and CDR2 FQNEAQ. The CDR3 DNA reads TGTGCCAGCAGCCACCGGGAGGGGGCTGATCAGCCCCAGCATTTT. Protein sequence: CASSHREGADQPQHF.

This clone was observed a single time. The chain recombines TRBV7-9 with TRBJ1-2; 9 bases line up with TRBD1. Germline CDR1 and CDR2: SEHNR and FQNEAQ (reference sequence). This CDR3 spans 14 amino acids. V shed 5 bases, J shed 6 bases, and the junction held 7 bases outside the gene matches. The CDR3 DNA sequence: TGTGCCAGCAGCCCTGGGACAGGGAGGAATGGCTACACCTTC. The encoded protein is CASSPGTGRNGYTF. The variable domain in full, with the rest retrieved from reference TRBV7-9 and TRBJ1-2, is DTGVSQNPRHKITKRGQNVTFRCDPISEHNRLYWYRQTLGQGPEFLTYFQNEAQLEKSRLLSDRFSAERPKGSFSTLEIQRTEQGDSAMYLCASSPGTGRNGYTFGSGTRLTVV.

The rearrangement links TRBV5-1 to TRBJ1-1; D call uncertain. Trimming shortened V by 4 bases and J by 1 base, and 8 bases separated the two germline ends. Germline CDR1 reads SGHRS; CDR2 reads YFSETQ. CDR3 size: 13 residues. CDR3 sequence: CASSRGWNTEAFF. The CDR3, as DNA: TGCGCCAGCAGCCGCGGGTGGAACACTGAAGCTTTCTTT.

This clone has just one count. The chain carries TRBV10-2 and TRBJ2-5; TRBD1 matches 9 bases. The V and J ends lost 8 bases and 4 bases, in that order; junction bases with no gene match: 2. This CDR3 contains 12 residues. Germline V gives CDR1 WSHSY, CDR2 SAAADI. Here the CDR3 reads CASGGQGETQYF. CDR3 nucleotide sequence: TGCGCCAGCGGGGGACAGGGAGAGACCCAGTACTTC.

This clone was seen at least ten times. The rearrangement uses TRBV5-1 and TRBJ1-2; tentatively, D is TRBD1 (5 bases). The CDR3 has 13 amino acids. Looked up from germline, CDR1 is SGHRS and CDR2 is YFSETQ. V was cut by 4 bases and J by 8 bases, with 15 bases left in between. The CDR3 sequence: CASSPFGAEGYTF. The CDR3 DNA is TGCGCCAGCAGCCCGTTTGGGGCGGAAGGCTACACCTTC. Drawing the rest from reference TRBV5-1 and TRBJ1-2, the complete variable domain is KAGVTQTPRYLIKTRGQQVTLSCSPISGHRSVSWYQQTPGQGLQFLFEYFSETQRNKGNFPGRFSGRQFSNSRSEMNVSTLELGDSALYLCASSPFGAEGYTFGSGTRLTVV.

The chain has TRBV5-1 and TRBJ2-5; D may be TRBD2 (6 bases). With 2 bases removed from V and 4 bases from J, the gap between germline ends came to 12 bases. Germline-derived CDR1 and CDR2 are SGHRS and YFSETQ. The CDR3 contains 14 residues. CDR3 residues: CASSFRTNRETQYF. Here the CDR3 DNA reads TGCGCCAGCAGCTTCCGGACTAACCGAGAGACCCAGTACTTC.

V and J are TRBV29-1 and TRBJ2-7, with a tentative D call TRBD2 (6 bases). The CDR3 contains 12 residues. The V gene lost 4 bases and the J gene lost 3 bases, with 10 bases spanning the gap. Germline values: CDR1 SQVTM, CDR2 ANQGSEA. CDR3 coding DNA: TGCAGCGTTGTGGGGGGTAGCTACGAGCAGTACTTC. This codes for CSVVGGSYEQYF.

V is TRBV5-1 and J is TRBJ2-4; no reliable D call. The V gene's germline CDR1 is SGHRS and CDR2 YFSETQ. The CDR3 loop spans 13 amino acids. V lost 4 bases to trimming and J lost 7 bases, with 12 bases between them. The CDR3 spells CASSLLPSNIQYF. The DNA for the CDR3 is TGCGCCAGCAGCCTTCTCCCTTCGAACATTCAGTACTTC.

The chain combines TRBV6-5 with TRBJ2-5; 12 bases are a match to TRBD1. The CDR3 covers 14 residues. Germline CDR1 is MNHEY and CDR2 is SVGAGI. Trimming took 5 bases from V and 6 from J; bases not matched to a gene: 4. CDR3 nucleotide sequence: TGTGCCAGCAGTCCGGGACAGGGGGCGAAGACCCAGTACTTC. Protein: CASSPGQGAKTQYF.

The CDR3 DNA follows: TGTGCCAGCAGCTTGGGTCTAGCGGGAGTGCGGAGCTACAATGAGCAGTTCTTC. Amino acids: CASSLGLAGVRSYNEQFF. The chain has TRBV5-6 and TRBJ2-1; TRBD2 aligns across 10 bases. The CDR3 is made up of 18 amino acids. Losses at the gene ends were 0 bases for V and 3 bases for J; bases not matched to a gene: 9. The germline gives CDR1 SGHDT, CDR2 YYEEEE.

The CDR3 DNA sequence: TGTGCCAGTAGTCCGGGGACCTGGGGGTACGAGCAGTACTTC. Translated, it gives CASSPGTWGYEQYF. The chain joins TRBV19 to TRBJ2-7; either TRBD1 or TRBD2 may supply D (5 bases each). Germline CDR1 reads LNHDA; CDR2 reads SQIVND (reference sequence). Trimming removed 5 bases at V and 4 bases at J, with 15 bases between. The CDR3 has 14 amino acids.

The rearrangement links TRBV12-5 to TRBJ1-1; D is uncertain. This CDR3 has 12 amino acids. Looked up from germline, CDR1 is LGHNT and CDR2 is FRNRAP. Trimming took 1 base from V and 1 from J, leaving 1 base between them. This chain's CDR3 is CASGLENTEAFF. The CDR3 bases are TGTGCTAGTGGTTTGGAGAACACTGAAGCTTTCTTT.

This rearrangement joins TRBV28 to TRBJ1-2, with TRBD1 identical over 8 bases. There are 12 residues in the CDR3. The germline CDR1 and CDR2 sequences are MDHEN and SYDVKM. Trimming removed 6 bases from V and 8 bases from J; junction bases left unmatched: 5. The CDR3 loop reads CASRRTGSGYTF. The CDR3 nucleotides are TGTGCCAGCAGGCGGACAGGGTCCGGCTACACCTTC.

This clone was seen a few times. V gene TRBV6-1 combines with J gene TRBJ1-5; 9 bases fit TRBD1. The CDR3 runs to 18 residues. The germline gives CDR1 MNHNS, CDR2 SASEGT. V gave up 0 bases and J gave up 2 bases; unmatched junction bases: 8. CDR3 sequence: CASSEARDRVIGNQPQHF. CDR3 nucleotide sequence: TGTGCCAGCAGTGAAGCCCGGGACAGGGTCATCGGCAATCAGCCCCAGCATTTT.

Regarding this clone: The sample has other DNA sequences that encode this CDR3 too. The chain recombines TRBV5-8 with TRBJ1-2, with a weak D call TRBD1 (6 bases). CDR3 size: 13 residues. Trimming shortened V by 4 bases and J by 2 bases, and 9 bases separated the two germline ends. Germline CDR1 reads SGHTS; CDR2 reads YDEGEE. Here the CDR3 DNA reads TGTGCCAGCAGCCGAACAGGGAACTATGGCTACACCTTC. It is translated as CASSRTGNYGYTF.

The chain joins TRBV21-1 to TRBJ2-4; the table's D call TRBD1 went unverified against the DNA. TRBV21-1 is reported as a pseudogene. The CDR3 runs to 14 residues. The CDR3 loop reads CASPAEGAGHIQYF. The DNA for the CDR3 is TGTGCCAGCCCGGCTGAGGGGGCTGGACACATTCAGTACTTC.

The V call is TRBV7-6, the J call TRBJ1-1; D gene unclear. Germline V gene sequence: CDR1 SGHVS, CDR2 FNYEAQ. V was clipped by 1 base and J by 1 base, with 7 bases between them. The CDR3 is 14 residues long. The CDR3 here is CASSLVSGNTEAFF. The CDR3 DNA follows: TGTGCCAGCAGCTTAGTCTCAGGGAACACTGAAGCTTTCTTT.

V and J are TRBV27 and TRBJ2-5, with 14 bases fitting TRBD2. CDR3 length equals 15 residues. Per germline, CDR1 MNHEY and CDR2 SMNVEV (reference sequence). V dropped 8 bases and J dropped 4; count of bases not matched to a gene: 6. CDR3 protein: CASSPGTSGGETQYF. The CDR3 coding sequence is TGTGCCAGCTCGCCAGGGACTAGCGGGGGAGAGACCCAGTACTTC.

The chain combines TRBV20-1 with TRBJ2-7, with unresolved D. Germline V gene lookup returns CDR1 DFQATT and CDR2 SNEGSKA (reference sequence). This CDR3 spans 11 amino acids. Trimming took off 4 bases at V and 1 base at J, with 5 bases between the two ends. CDR3 region: CSAIRSYEQYF. In DNA form, the CDR3 reads TGCAGTGCTATCAGGTCCTACGAGCAGTACTTC.

The V call is TRBV27, the J call TRBJ2-7, with 9 bases that match TRBD1. CDR1 MNHEY and CDR2 SMNVEV come from the germline V gene (reference sequence). CDR3 length: 15 amino acids. The V and J ends lost 3 bases and 5 bases, in that order; junction bases with no gene match: 8. The CDR3 here is CASSFSGDRVHEQYF. Here the CDR3 DNA reads TGTGCCAGCAGTTTTTCCGGGGACAGGGTCCACGAGCAGTACTTC.